The 28 T cell receptor beta chains presented below share a single source sample, sequenced in a study of blood T cell repertoires in COVID-19. The repertoire was sequenced with immunoSEQ multiplex PCR; TCRdb's copy has only in-frame clones and lacks some. The repertoire holds 220,000 or so clones, with around 86% as singletons. Material: peripheral blood. The source is a woman aged 45-59 years with COVID-19, enrolled during active disease.

The chain uses TRBV6-5 and TRBJ1-2, with TRBD1 matching 7 bases. Germline CDR1 is MNHEY and CDR2 is SVGAGI. This CDR3 is built from 12 residues. V lost 4 bases, J lost 7 bases, and 3 bases stayed unmatched. The CDR3 DNA follows: TGTGCCAGCAGTTTGAGGGGGCTTGGCTACACCTTC. It specifies CASSLRGLGYTF.

This clone has ten or more counts. V and J are TRBV11-3 and TRBJ1-5; 10 bases agree with TRBD1. Germline values: CDR1 SGHNT, CDR2 YENEEA. Trimming took 0 bases from V and 8 from J; bases not matched to a gene: 10. This CDR3 has 17 residues. The CDR3 reads CASSLDSRTGGLEPQHF. CDR3 in DNA: TGTGCCAGCAGCTTAGATAGTAGGACAGGGGGTTTGGAGCCCCAGCATTTT.

This rearrangement joins TRBV15 to TRBJ1-2; tentative D call: TRBD1 (6 bases). Per the germline V gene, CDR1 is LNHNV and CDR2 is YYDKDF (reference sequence). The CDR3 loop spans 15 amino acids. Trimming took off 1 base at V and 2 bases at J, with 11 bases between the two ends. This CDR3 reads CATSRAQGLNYGYTF. As DNA, the CDR3 is TGTGCCACCAGCAGAGCGCAGGGGTTGAACTATGGCTACACCTTC.

The CDR3 bases are TGTGCCAGCAGCCGGAGAGCGGAATTCGGCACAGATACGCAGTATTTT. Translating gives CASSRRAEFGTDTQYF. The chain is built from TRBV5-4 and TRBJ2-3, with D possibly being TRBD2 (5 bases). The CDR3 consists of 16 residues. Trimming removed 4 bases from V and 1 base from J, with 16 bases in between. Germline values: CDR1 SGHNT, CDR2 YYREEE (reference sequence).

This chain uses TRBV10-1 with TRBJ2-3; 12 positions agree with TRBD2. Germline V gene sequence: CDR1 WNHNN, CDR2 SYGVQD (reference sequence). The CDR3 runs 15 residues. After removal of 10 bases from V and 6 bases from J, the junction contained 11 bases not matched to a gene. As DNA, the CDR3 is TGCGCCACTGGACCGGGACTAGCGGGCCAGGATACGCAGTATTTT. Translation gives CATGPGLAGQDTQYF.

The rearrangement links TRBV5-1 to TRBJ2-1; 8 bases line up with TRBD2. The CDR3 contains 12 residues. In germline, CDR1 is SGHRS, CDR2 YFSETQ. The ends lost 4 bases at V and 10 bases at J; junction bases unmatched: 4. The CDR3 is CASSTRGDEQFF. The CDR3 DNA reads TGCGCCAGCAGCACGCGGGGGGACGAGCAGTTCTTC.

The chain uses TRBV4-1 and TRBJ2-2, with 12 bases lining up with TRBD2. Germline trimming cut 8 bases from V and 3 bases from J; bases unmatched to any gene: 10. CDR1 MGHRA and CDR2 YSYEKL come from the germline V gene. The CDR3 is 17 amino acids. CDR3 sequence (DNA): TGCGCCAGCCCCAAACTAGCGGGGGGCCGGGACACCGGGGAGCTGTTTTTT. As protein: CASPKLAGGRDTGELFF.

In its sample, this clone was seen once. The chain joins TRBV7-2 to TRBJ1-2; 7 bases are shared with TRBD1. This CDR3 is 14 amino acids long. Germline CDR1 reads SGHTA; CDR2 reads FQGNSA. The V and J ends lost 2 bases and 9 bases, in that order; junction bases with no gene match: 9. CDR3 nucleotides: TGTGCCAGCAGCTTAATGAGAACAGGGGATAGCTACACCTTC. This encodes CASSLMRTGDSYTF.

This chain links TRBV19 with TRBJ1-6; no definite D call. Germline V lookup: CDR1 LNHDA, CDR2 SQIVND (reference sequence). Trimming removed 5 bases from V and 7 bases from J, with 9 bases in between. This CDR3 is built from 13 residues. CDR3 coding DNA: TGTGCCAGTAGTTCCAGGTTGAATTCACCCCTCCACTTT. Translation: CASSSRLNSPLHF.

The chain has TRBV10-3 and TRBJ1-5, with 7 nucleotides matching TRBD1. V gave up 8 bases and J gave up 2 bases; unmatched junction bases: 3. Germline V lookup: CDR1 ENHRY, CDR2 SYGVKD. The CDR3 has 13 amino acids. CDR3 region: CAIQDRRNQPQHF. CDR3 sequence (DNA): TGTGCCATCCAGGACAGGCGCAATCAGCCCCAGCATTTT.

The CDR3 DNA is TGTGCCAGCAGCATGGCAGGTTGGGGCTACACCTTC. Its translation: CASSMAGWGYTF. V usage is TRBV6-5 and J usage is TRBJ1-2; no firm D call. V lost 6 bases, J lost 8 bases, and 13 bases lay in between. The CDR3 extends over 12 amino acids. Germline V gives CDR1 MNHEY, CDR2 SVGAGI.

The chain recombines TRBV6-6 with TRBJ1-1, with D maybe TRBD1 (5 bases). Germline-derived CDR1 and CDR2 are MNHNY and SVGAGI (reference sequence). V shed 6 bases and J shed 1 base, with 15 bases lying between them. The CDR3 has 15 amino acids. The CDR3 loop is CASSPRRGGNTEAFF. The CDR3 DNA is TGTGCCAGCAGCCCACGCCGGGGGGGGAACACTGAAGCTTTCTTT.

The chain is built from TRBV30 and TRBJ2-3, with D possibly matching TRBD1 (6 bases). This CDR3 has 14 amino acids. V lost 3 bases to trimming and J lost 1 base, with 11 bases between them. Germline CDR1 and CDR2: GTSNPN and SVGIG (reference sequence). The CDR3 nucleotides read TGTGCCTGGAGAAGGGACACTGGCACAGATACGCAGTATTTT. It codes for CAWRRDTGTDTQYF.

This rearrangement joins TRBV2 to TRBJ2-3; 7 nucleotides agree with TRBD2. Germline lookup yields CDR1 SNHLY and CDR2 FYNNEI. CDR3 size: 15 residues. With V trimmed by 1 base and J by 4 bases, 5 bases remained unmatched. The CDR3, as DNA: TGTGCCAGCAGTGAAGGGGTGGGGGGGGCAGATACGCAGTATTTT. It specifies CASSEGVGGADTQYF.

CDR3 amino acids: CATGQTGKYGYTF. The DNA of the CDR3 is TGTGCCACGGGGCAGACCGGAAAGTATGGCTACACCTTC. J is TRBJ1-2 and V is TRBV24-1; D possibly corresponds to TRBD1 (5 bases). The CDR3 has 13 residues. Per the germline V gene, CDR1 is KGHDR and CDR2 is SFDVKD. Deletions cut 10 bases from V and 5 bases from J, with 16 bases between.

This chain connects TRBV10-3 to TRBJ1-1; D uncertain. Trimming cost V 7 bases and J 1 base, with 13 bases left between them. CDR1 and CDR2 (germline): ENHRY, SYGVKD. This CDR3 comprises 14 residues. In nucleotides, the CDR3 is TGTGCCATCACCCTGGGAGCCGCGAACACTGAAGCTTTCTTT. This codes for CAITLGAANTEAFF.

The chain couples TRBV3-1 (or the pseudogene TRBV3-2) to TRBJ1-1; TRBD1 matches 7 bases. Germline V CDR1 and CDR2: LGHDT, YNNKEL (reference sequence). Trimming removed 2 bases from V and 4 bases from J; junction bases left unmatched: 7. This CDR3 contains 15 residues. This CDR3 reads CASSQMNRGGTEAFF. The CDR3 nucleotides read TGTGCCAGCAGCCAAATGAACAGGGGTGGCACTGAAGCTTTCTTT.

This CDR3 is CASSSQGGTFNEQFF. In DNA, the CDR3 is TGTGCCAGCAGCTCACAGGGGGGGACCTTTAATGAGCAGTTCTTC. The rearrangement links TRBV6-5 to TRBJ2-1, with a possible D match to TRBD1 (8 bases). The CDR3 extends over 15 amino acids. Trimming shortened V by 6 bases and J by 7 bases, and 19 bases separated the two germline ends. Germline V gene data show CDR1 as MNHEY and CDR2 as SVGAGI.

This clone was recorded once. The chain couples TRBV5-6 to TRBJ2-2, with 8 bases matching TRBD2. Looked up from germline, CDR1 is SGHDT and CDR2 is YYEEEE. The CDR3 runs 16 residues. V lost 3 bases and J lost 6; bases outside the gene matches: 10. The CDR3 is CASSWGTSMSAGELFF. The CDR3 DNA reads TGTGCCAGCAGCTGGGGGACTAGTATGAGCGCCGGGGAGCTGTTTTTT. The full variable domain, with the rest looked up from reference TRBV5-6 and TRBJ2-2, is DAGVTQSPTHLIKTRGQQVTLRCSPKSGHDTVSWYQQALGQGPQFIFQYYEEEERQRGNFPDRFSGHQFPNYSSELNVNALLLGDSALYLCASSWGTSMSAGELFFGEGSRLTVL.

The J gene is TRBJ1-5, the V gene TRBV6-5, with D perhaps matching TRBD1 (5 bases). This CDR3 comprises 14 residues. Germline CDR1 MNHEY, CDR2 SVGAGI. V was trimmed by 6 bases and J by 6 bases, leaving 15 bases between them. The CDR3 here is CASRGEGRTQPQHF. CDR3 bases: TGTGCCAGCAGGGGAGAGGGGAGGACTCAGCCCCAGCATTTT.

The J gene is TRBJ1-1, the V gene TRBV5-1; TRBD1 might be the D (6 bases). This CDR3 has 16 residues. Germline-derived CDR1 and CDR2 are SGHRS and YFSETQ. V lost 4 bases and J lost 0, with 16 bases in between. The CDR3 loop reads CASSPGGARLNTEAFF. CDR3 nucleotide sequence: TGCGCCAGCAGCCCCGGGGGGGCTAGGCTGAACACTGAAGCTTTCTTT.

The chain has TRBV6-4 and TRBJ1-2, with 9 bases matching TRBD1. The CDR3 spans 15 residues. The V segment lost 2 bases and the J segment 2 bases; nucleotides outside the gene matches: 3. In germline, CDR1 is MRHNA, CDR2 SNTAGT. CDR3 protein: CASSDPDRGNYGYTF. Written as DNA, the CDR3 is TGTGCCAGCAGTGACCCTGACAGGGGGAACTATGGCTACACCTTC.

The chain employs TRBV19 and TRBJ1-2; 7 bases are shared with TRBD1. V gave up 7 bases and J gave up 4 bases; unmatched junction bases: 6. The CDR3 runs to 13 residues. The germline V gene has CDR1 LNHDA and CDR2 SQIVND (reference sequence). The CDR3 is CASNDRAGYGYTF. Here the CDR3 DNA reads TGTGCCAGTAATGACAGGGCTGGCTATGGCTACACCTTC. Based on the CDR3 plus reference TRBV19 and TRBJ1-2, the full variable domain is DGGITQSPKYLFRKEGQNVTLSCEQNLNHDAMYWYRQDPGQGLRLIYYSQIVNDFQKGDIAEGYSVSREKKESFPLTVTSAQKNPTAFYLCASNDRAGYGYTFGSGTRLTVV.

J is TRBJ2-7 and V is TRBV7-2; a weak D match, TRBD1 (6 bases). The CDR3 sequence is 16 residues long. Looked up from germline, CDR1 is SGHTA and CDR2 is FQGNSA. V shed 4 bases and J shed 9 bases, with 25 bases lying between them. The CDR3 nucleotides read TGTGCCAGCAGCTCAAACAGGGAATCGGGGACGCCGATGCAGTACTTC. It encodes CASSSNRESGTPMQYF. The full variable domain, rest sourced from reference TRBV7-2 and TRBJ2-7, is GAGVSQSPSNKVTEKGKDVELRCDPISGHTALYWYRQSLGQGLEFLIYFQGNSAPDKSGLPSDRFSAERTGGSVSTLTIQRTQQEDSAVYLCASSSNRESGTPMQYFGPGTRLTVT.

The chain links TRBV7-8 to TRBJ1-3, with 10 bases fitting TRBD1. CDR1 is SGHVS, CDR2 FQNEAQ, per germline. J was trimmed by 4 bases and V by 5 bases; bases with no gene match: 14. The CDR3 totals 18 residues. CDR3 loop: CASSPLLRQGAGGNTIYF. CDR3 bases: TGTGCCAGCAGCCCCCTCCTAAGACAGGGGGCAGGAGGAAACACCATATATTTT.

The chain couples TRBV7-2 to TRBJ1-2, with D possibly matching TRBD1 (6 bases). The V gene's germline CDR1 is SGHTA and CDR2 FQGNSA. The CDR3 sequence is 14 residues long. The germline V and J ends were trimmed by 1 base and 2 bases, with 8 bases remaining between them. CDR3 residues: CASSLDRVNYGYTF. Here the CDR3 DNA reads TGTGCCAGCAGCTTAGACAGGGTAAACTATGGCTACACCTTC.

The chain couples TRBV5-1 to TRBJ2-3; 9 bases map to TRBD1. CDR1 SGHRS and CDR2 YFSETQ come from the germline V gene. V dropped 0 bases and J dropped 5; count of bases not matched to a gene: 4. This CDR3 region has 15 residues. The CDR3 coding sequence is TGCGCCAGCAGCTTGGAGACAGGGGGAGGAGATACGCAGTATTTT. It is translated as CASSLETGGGDTQYF.

The V gene is TRBV7-8, the J gene TRBJ1-5; maybe TRBD1 (6 bases). The CDR3 runs to 15 residues. Trimming stripped 5 bases from V and 4 bases from J, with 15 bases between. Germline V gene lookup returns CDR1 SGHVS and CDR2 FQNEAQ. The CDR3 coding sequence is TGTGCCAGCAGCCTAGAGGACAGACAGAATCAGCCCCAGCATTTT. Translated: CASSLEDRQNQPQHF.